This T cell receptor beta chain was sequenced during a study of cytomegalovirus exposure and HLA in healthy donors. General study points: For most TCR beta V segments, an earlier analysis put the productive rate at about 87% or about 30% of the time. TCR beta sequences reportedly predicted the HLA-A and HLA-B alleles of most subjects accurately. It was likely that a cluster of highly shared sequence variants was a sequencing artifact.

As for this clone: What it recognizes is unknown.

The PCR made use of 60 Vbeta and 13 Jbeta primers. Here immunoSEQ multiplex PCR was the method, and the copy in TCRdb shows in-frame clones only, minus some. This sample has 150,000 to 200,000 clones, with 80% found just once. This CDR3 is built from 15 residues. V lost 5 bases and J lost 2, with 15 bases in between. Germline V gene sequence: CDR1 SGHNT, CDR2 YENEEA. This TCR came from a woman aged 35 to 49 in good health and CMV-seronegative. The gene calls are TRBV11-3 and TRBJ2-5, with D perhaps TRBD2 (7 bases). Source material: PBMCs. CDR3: CASSPGAGVQETQYF. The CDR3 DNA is TGTGCCAGCAGCCCAGGGGCGGGGGTTCAAGAGACCCAGTACTTC.